This TCR beta chain was retrieved from a study of blood T cell repertoires in COVID-19. Original data processing: Amplification of reference gene primers was used by the study to estimate nucleated cell counts. Method: immunoSEQ multiplex PCR; TCRdb's copy keeps in-frame clones and lacks some. D and trimming come from the DNA, and the V and J calls and clone size come from that table. Seen here are approximately 100,000 clones, about 88% observed once, and the top ten hold 2.1%. This receptor was obtained from a human donor in a cohort sampled during active COVID-19. Specimen: peripheral blood.

The CDR3 sequence: CASSSSGGLVTDTQYF. CDR3 DNA sequence: TGTGCCAGCAGCTCCAGCGGGGGGCTAGTCACAGATACGCAGTATTTT. This chain uses TRBV4-2 with TRBJ2-3; 9 nucleotides line up with TRBD2. V shed 5 bases, J shed 2 bases, and the junction held 8 bases outside the gene matches. Germline assignment: CDR1 LGHNA and CDR2 YNFKEQ. This CDR3 is built from 16 residues.